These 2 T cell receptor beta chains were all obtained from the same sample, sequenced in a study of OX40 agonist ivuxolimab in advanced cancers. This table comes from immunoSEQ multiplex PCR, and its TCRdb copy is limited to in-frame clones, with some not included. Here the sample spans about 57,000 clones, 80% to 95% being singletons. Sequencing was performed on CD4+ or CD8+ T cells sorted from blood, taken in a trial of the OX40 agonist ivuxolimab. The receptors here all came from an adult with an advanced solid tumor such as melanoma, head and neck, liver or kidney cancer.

CDR3 coding DNA: TGTGCCAGCAGCAAGGGACAGGGACACAATCAGCCCCAGCATTTT. Translating it yields CASSKGQGHNQPQHF. This chain uses TRBV27 with TRBJ1-5; the match to TRBD1 covers 9 bases. The V gene end was trimmed by 6 bases and the J gene end by 3 bases; junction bases not matched to a gene: 6. Germline assignment: CDR1 MNHEY and CDR2 SMNVEV (reference sequence). The CDR3 covers 15 residues.

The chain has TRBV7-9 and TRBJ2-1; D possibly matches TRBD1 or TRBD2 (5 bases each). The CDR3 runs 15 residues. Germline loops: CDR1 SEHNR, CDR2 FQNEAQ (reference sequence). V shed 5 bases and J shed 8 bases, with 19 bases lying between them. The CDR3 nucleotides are TGTGCCAGCAGCCCCCGGGACCGCGATTCCCATGAGCAGTTCTTC. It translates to CASSPRDRDSHEQFF.